A single sample is the source of the 9 T cell receptor beta chains below, sequenced in a study of shared clonotypes between healthy human individuals. In the naive CD8 group, cells lacked CD45RO and were positively selected for CCR7, so terminally differentiated effector memory CD45RA+ cells were left out. Sequenced by immunoSEQ multiplex PCR; TCRdb stores in-frame clones only, minus some. The table shows over 2 million clones, with roughly 94% occurring only once. The sample taken for sequencing was naive CD8+ T cells sorted from blood. The origin of the receptors is a man aged 18 to 29 in good health.

V gene TRBV10-3 combines with J gene TRBJ2-3, with a weak D call TRBD1 (6 bases). This CDR3 is 14 amino acids long. V lost 0 bases and J lost 4, with 8 bases in between. Germline loops: CDR1 ENHRY, CDR2 SYGVKD. CDR3 nucleotide sequence: TGTGCCATCAGTGAGTCTGAGGGGGCAGATACGCAGTATTTT. This sequence encodes CAISESEGADTQYF.

The chain recombines TRBV27 with TRBJ1-4; 8 nucleotides line up with TRBD1. The germline CDR1 and CDR2 sequences are MNHEY and SMNVEV (reference sequence). The CDR3 runs 15 residues. With V trimmed by 6 bases and J by 7 bases, 10 bases remained unmatched. CDR3 nucleotides: TGTGCCAGCAGCGGAAGTCAGGGGGCAGGTGAAAAACTGTTTTTT. Protein product: CASSGSQGAGEKLFF.

The V and J genes are TRBV6-1 and TRBJ2-7; D unresolved. V was shortened by 7 bases and J by 0 bases, with 13 bases between the two germline ends. From germline, CDR1 is MNHNS and CDR2 SASEGT. CDR3 length: 14 residues. CDR3 residues: CASNDRTGSYEQYF. The CDR3, as DNA: TGTGCCAGCAACGATCGGACGGGCTCCTACGAGCAGTACTTC.

On this clone itself: Other DNA variants within this sample encode the same CDR3. The gene calls are TRBV27 and TRBJ1-5, with D uncertain. The length of the CDR3 is 14 residues. Trimming shortened V by 6 bases and J by 0 bases, and 9 bases separated the two germline ends. Germline lookup yields CDR1 MNHEY and CDR2 SMNVEV (reference sequence). For the CDR3, the DNA is TGTGCCAGCAGACTACGGGGTAGCAATCAGCCCCAGCATTTT. It codes for CASRLRGSNQPQHF.

Comments on this clone: The sample contains more than one DNA sequence encoding this CDR3. The CDR3 DNA reads TGTGCCAGCAGCAAGACAGGTTCCTACGAGCAGTACTTC. It yields the protein CASSKTGSYEQYF. The chain combines TRBV7-9 with TRBJ2-7; D might be TRBD1 (6 bases). Trimming removed 5 bases at V and 1 base at J, with 9 bases between. CDR1 is SEHNR, CDR2 FQNEAQ, per germline (reference sequence). This CDR3 spans 13 amino acids.

The table lists this clone with a count of one. CDR3 amino acids: CASSYGRGTDTQYF. For the CDR3, the DNA is TGTGCCAGTAGTTATGGTCGGGGCACAGATACGCAGTATTTT. The chain employs TRBV19 and TRBJ2-3; D ambiguous. Germline lookup yields CDR1 LNHDA and CDR2 SQIVND (reference sequence). Trimming pared 5 bases from V and 1 base from J, leaving 10 bases between. The CDR3 extends over 14 amino acids. Drawing the rest from reference TRBV19 and TRBJ2-3, the complete variable domain is DGGITQSPKYLFRKEGQNVTLSCEQNLNHDAMYWYRQDPGQGLRLIYYSQIVNDFQKGDIAEGYSVSREKKESFPLTVTSAQKNPTAFYLCASSYGRGTDTQYFGPGTRLTVL.

This chain connects TRBV10-3 to TRBJ1-5; weak D call: TRBD1 (6 bases). This CDR3 is 14 amino acids long. With 6 bases removed from V and 1 base from J, the gap between germline ends came to 10 bases. In germline, CDR1 is ENHRY, CDR2 SYGVKD. This CDR3 is CAISKGGSNQPQHF. CDR3 DNA: TGTGCCATCAGCAAAGGGGGAAGCAATCAGCCCCAGCATTTT.

The count of this clone is one. The chain carries TRBV7-8 and TRBJ2-7, with 11 bases lining up with TRBD1. CDR1 SGHVS and CDR2 FQNEAQ come from the germline V gene. The CDR3 runs to 16 residues. V lost 2 bases, J lost 2 bases, and 5 bases stayed unmatched. The DNA of the CDR3 is TGTGCCAGCAGCTTACTAGGACAGGGGGCTACCTACGAGCAGTACTTC. Its translation: CASSLLGQGATYEQYF.

The chain has TRBV7-9 and TRBJ2-1; D call uncertain. Per the germline V gene, CDR1 is SEHNR and CDR2 is FQNEAQ (reference sequence). Between the trimmed V and J ends, which lost 3 bases and 16 bases, there was a span of 10 bases. The CDR3 runs to 10 residues. CDR3 residues: CASSFGPAFF. The CDR3 DNA reads as TGTGCCAGCAGCTTCGGCCCAGCCTTCTTC.